The present T cell receptor beta chain was sequenced within a study of graft-versus-host responses after intestinal transplantation. For the study at large: Each transplant was multivisceral, liver-intestinal, or isolated intestinal. Anti-thymocyte globulin was used for induction in all recipients, who then took tacrolimus and steroids for two to four years.

Comment on this clone: Its antigen is undetermined.

TCRdb keeps only in-frame clones here, not all; method: immunoSEQ multiplex PCR. Found here are about 50,000 clones, nearly 95% of them singletons; the top ten hold 2% to 2.5%. The receptor comes from a human donor who was the organ donor for an intestinal transplant. This sample comprised unstimulated CD4+ T cells sorted from spleen or lymph node cells, obtained before transplant.

CDR3 amino acids: CASSSGGWNSPLHF. The CDR3 DNA reads TGTGCCAGCAGCTCAGGGGGCTGGAATTCACCCCTCCACTTT. The rearrangement links TRBV7-2 to TRBJ1-6, with TRBD1 identical over 8 bases. The CDR3 contains 14 residues. In germline, CDR1 is SGHTA, CDR2 FQGNSA. V lost 4 bases, J lost 7 bases, and 3 bases stayed unmatched.